This T cell receptor beta chain was obtained from a study of CD8 T cells in ankylosing spondylitis. TCRdb re-derived calls from the 5' RACE reads in MiXCR, one entry per CDR3 protein. This sample carries about 440,000 distinct CDR3 sequences, approximately 17% of them seen once, and the ten largest clones take over 0.9%. This CDR3 contains 14 residues. V was clipped by 5 bases and J by 5 bases; unmatched bases: 2. The germline gives CDR1 SGDLS, CDR2 YYNGEE. Turning to this clonotype: Its target is unknown.

Study findings and constraints: Ankylosing spondylitis blood appeared to carry a characteristic TCR beta motif of several highly homologous variants.

The gene calls are TRBV9 and TRBJ2-7; 15 bases are shared with TRBD2. This TCR derives from a male donor with ankylosing spondylitis. Sequencing was done on a sample of blood, either unsorted or a sorted T cell fraction (not recorded which). The CDR3 sequence is CASRGTSGRHEQYF. Written as DNA, the CDR3 is TGTGCCAGCAGGGGGACTAGCGGGAGGCACGAGCAGTACTTC.